The 17 T cell receptor beta chains presented below share a single source sample, sequenced in a study of blood T cells in healthy people across ages. The second PCR ran 7 to 11 cycles with a sample-barcoded 5' primer and J-beta primers. TCRdb re-called the 5' RACE reads with MiXCR, one entry per CDR3 protein. This sample has about 1.4 million distinct CDR3 sequences, with approximately 59% found just once. The sample comprised blood. These receptors were taken from a man younger than 35 in good health.

This chain links TRBV2 with TRBJ1-2; weak D call: TRBD1 (5 bases). CDR1 is SNHLY, CDR2 FYNNEI, per germline. CDR3 length: 12 amino acids. Deletions cut 5 bases from V and 13 bases from J, with 17 bases between. Here the CDR3 reads CASSMGGPIGTF. The CDR3 nucleotides are TGTGCCAGCAGTATGGGGGGACCCATAGGCACCTTC.

CDR3 amino acids: CASSSWTAGIQYF. The CDR3 nucleotides are TGTGCCAGCAGCAGTTGGACGGCAGGTATTCAGTACTTC. V and J are TRBV21-1 and TRBJ2-4. TRBV21-1 is deemed a pseudogene. This CDR3 has 13 amino acids.

The DNA of the CDR3 is TGTGCCAGCAGCCATCTTCGTGAGCAGTTCTTC. It codes for CASSHLREQFF. The chain carries TRBV3-1 and TRBJ2-1; D is undetermined. The CDR3 runs 11 residues. CDR1 is LGHDT and CDR2 is YNNKEL in the germline V gene (reference sequence). V lost 3 bases and J 9 bases, leaving 6 bases between the germline ends.

The chain employs TRBV11-2 and TRBJ2-7; D is unresolved. The J call may not be correct, given that the DNA end is closer to TRBJ2-5. This CDR3 is built from 16 residues. Germline-derived CDR1 and CDR2 are SGHAT and FQNNGV. CDR3 DNA: TGTGCCAGCAGCCCTCCTAGGGTTTCCAACACAGAGACCCAGTACTTC. It specifies CASSPPRVSNTETQYF.

This chain uses TRBV12-3 or TRBV12-4 with TRBJ2-4; D is undetermined. The DNA end lines up better with TRBJ2-7; the J call may be wrong. The CDR3 sequence is 16 residues long. The chain's CDR3 is CASSLAFQVPSYEQYF. CDR3 DNA sequence: TGTGCCAGCAGTTTAGCGTTTCAGGTCCCCTCCTACGAGCAGTACTTC.

The V call is TRBV2, the J call TRBJ2-4, with D maybe TRBD1 (6 bases). The CDR3 is 18 amino acids. Germline-derived CDR1 and CDR2 are SNHLY and FYNNEI. The V end was cut by 5 bases, the J end by 0 bases, with 20 bases between. In DNA form, the CDR3 reads TGTGCCAGCAGTCGTCACAGGGTAGACCGGGTAGCCAAAAACATTCAGTACTTC. Translation gives CASSRHRVDRVAKNIQYF.

A few counts support this clonotype. The CDR3 region is CSASGRGYNEQFF. The CDR3 coding sequence is TGCAGTGCTAGCGGGCGGGGCTACAATGAGCAGTTCTTC. The gene calls are TRBV20-1 and TRBJ2-1, with a weak D call TRBD2 (6 bases). The CDR3 consists of 13 residues. Germline lookup yields CDR1 DFQATT and CDR2 SNEGSKA (reference sequence). V lost 3 bases to trimming and J lost 3 bases, with 9 bases between them.

This clonotype appeared a single time. The chain uses TRBV13 and TRBJ2-4; 10 bases map to TRBD1. The DNA end lines up better with TRBJ2-7; the J call may be wrong. The germline CDR1 and CDR2 sequences are PRHDT and FYEKMQ (reference sequence). CDR3 length: 14 residues. Here the CDR3 reads CASSPPDRGNEQYF. The CDR3 region has the DNA TGTGCCAGCAGCCCCCCGGACAGGGGGAACGAGCAGTACTTC.

This clonotype was picked up one time. The chain combines TRBV5-1 with TRBJ2-7; 10 bases match TRBD2. J lost 4 bases, V lost 0 bases, and 4 bases had no gene match. The CDR3 contains 15 residues. The V gene's germline CDR1 is SGHRS and CDR2 YFSETQ. In nucleotides, the CDR3 is TGCGCCAGCAGCTTGGGTAGCGGGGGGTGGTACGAGCAGTACTTC. It encodes CASSLGSGGWYEQYF.

The chain uses TRBV7-9 and TRBJ2-6; 7 bases fit TRBD1. Unmatched junction bases numbered 5, after V lost 7 bases and J lost 2 bases. Germline lookup yields CDR1 SEHNR and CDR2 FQNEAQ (reference sequence). CDR3 size: 15 residues. The CDR3 DNA reads as TGTGCCAGCAACCTTCAGGGGGCTGGGGCCAACGTCCTGACTTTC. This encodes CASNLQGAGANVLTF. The whole variable domain, filled in from reference TRBV7-9 and TRBJ2-6, reads DTGVSQNPRHKITKRGQNVTFRCDPISEHNRLYWYRQTLGQGPEFLTYFQNEAQLEKSRLLSDRFSAERPKGSFSTLEIQRTEQGDSAMYLCASNLQGAGANVLTFGAGSRLTVL.

This clonotype was counted once. The chain has TRBV7-9 and TRBJ2-3; 9 nucleotides match TRBD2. The J segment lost 3 bases and the V segment lost 2 bases, leaving 9 bases of the junction unmatched. The V gene's germline CDR1 is SEHNR and CDR2 FQNEAQ (reference sequence). There are 17 residues in the CDR3. The CDR3 region is CASSLSRREGGTDTQYF. DNA of the CDR3: TGTGCCAGCAGCTTAAGTCGGCGGGAGGGCGGGACAGATACGCAGTATTTT.

The chain combines TRBV2 with TRBJ1-4; D might be TRBD1 (6 bases). Between the trimmed V and J ends, which lost 6 bases and 6 bases, there was a span of 14 bases. The CDR3 covers 14 residues. Looked up from germline, CDR1 is SNHLY and CDR2 is FYNNEI. CDR3 region: CASSRTDNYEKLFF. CDR3 nucleotide sequence: TGTGCCAGCAGCCGGACAGATAATTATGAAAAACTGTTTTTT.

This clonotype has ten or more counts. The chain couples TRBV5-5 to TRBJ2-7, with 8 bases fitting TRBD2. Germline loops: CDR1 SGHKS, CDR2 YYEKEE (reference sequence). There are 16 residues in the CDR3. V trimming: 7 bases; J trimming: 3 bases; junction bases outside the gene matches: 15. The CDR3 DNA follows: TGTGCCAGCCGCCCCACTCTTAGCGGGAACGTCTACGAGCAGTACTTC. Its translation: CASRPTLSGNVYEQYF.

The genes are TRBV6-1 and TRBJ2-5; 9 nucleotides agree with TRBD2. Germline V gives CDR1 MNHNS, CDR2 SASEGT. Losses at the gene ends were 0 bases for V and 5 bases for J; bases not matched to a gene: 10. CDR3 length equals 17 residues. CDR3: CASSEAVASGVGETQYF. The CDR3 region has the DNA TGTGCCAGCAGTGAAGCGGTGGCTAGCGGGGTCGGTGAGACCCAGTACTTC.

The gene calls are TRBV3-1 and TRBJ2-1; the D is unclear. This CDR3 is 15 amino acids long. The V end was cut by 4 bases, the J end by 1 base, with 11 bases between. Looked up from germline, CDR1 is LGHDT and CDR2 is YNNKEL (reference sequence). The CDR3 DNA sequence: TGTGCCAGCAGCCCCAGGTGGGGTTCCTACAATGAGCAGTTCTTC. Protein: CASSPRWGSYNEQFF.

The chain links TRBV20-1 to TRBJ1-4, with a possible D match to TRBD1 (5 bases). Germline lookup yields CDR1 DFQATT and CDR2 SNEGSKA (reference sequence). V lost 5 bases to trimming and J lost 4 bases, with 17 bases between them. The CDR3 is made up of 15 amino acids. As DNA, the CDR3 is TGCAGTGCTGAACCAGGCGGGACGGTTAATGAAAAACTGTTTTTT. Its translation is CSAEPGGTVNEKLFF.

The chain uses TRBV29-1 and TRBJ2-1; TRBD2 matches at 10 bases. The germline V gene encodes CDR1 SQVTM and CDR2 ANQGSEA. The CDR3 sequence is 18 residues long. V was clipped by 7 bases and J by 4 bases; unmatched bases: 19. The CDR3 DNA reads TGCAGCGCCAGAAGCGGGACAGATGGGACTAGCGCATACAATGAGCAGTTCTTC. Translation gives CSARSGTDGTSAYNEQFF.